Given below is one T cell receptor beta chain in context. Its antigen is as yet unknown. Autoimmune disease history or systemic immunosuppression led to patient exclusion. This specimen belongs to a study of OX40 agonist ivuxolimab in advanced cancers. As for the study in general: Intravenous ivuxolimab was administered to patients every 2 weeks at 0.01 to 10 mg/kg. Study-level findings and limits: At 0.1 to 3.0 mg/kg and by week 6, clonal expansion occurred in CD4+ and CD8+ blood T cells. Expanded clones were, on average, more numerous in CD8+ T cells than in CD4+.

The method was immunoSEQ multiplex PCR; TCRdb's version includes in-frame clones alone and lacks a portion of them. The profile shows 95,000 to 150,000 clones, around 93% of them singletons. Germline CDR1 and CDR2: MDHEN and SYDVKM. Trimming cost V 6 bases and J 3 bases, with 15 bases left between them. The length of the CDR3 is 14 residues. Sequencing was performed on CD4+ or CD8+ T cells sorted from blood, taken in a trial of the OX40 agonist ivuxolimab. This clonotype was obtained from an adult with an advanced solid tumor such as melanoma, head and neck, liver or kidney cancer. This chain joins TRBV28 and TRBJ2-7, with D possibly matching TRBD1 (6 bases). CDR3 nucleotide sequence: TGTGCCAGCAGATCACCGGGACAAGGCTACGAGCAGTACTTC. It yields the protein CASRSPGQGYEQYF.